This T cell receptor beta chain was found in a study of blood T cells in healthy people across ages. Across the study: The template switching approach captured approximately one barcoded beta molecule for every two T cells.

This clonotype was counted only a few times. The authors ran a second PCR of about 7 to 12 cycles using a sample-barcoded 5' primer and a J-beta primer mix. TCRdb processed the 5' RACE reads anew with MiXCR; each CDR3 protein has one entry. Altogether about 600,000 distinct CDR3 sequences are present, less than 60% being singletons, with the ten largest covering around 25%. This CDR3 has 15 residues. CDR1 and CDR2 (germline): SGHRS, YFSETQ. The V segment lost 2 bases and the J segment 4 bases; nucleotides outside the gene matches: 5. The specimen sequenced was blood. This chain joins TRBV5-1 and TRBJ2-3, with 9 positions matching TRBD2. The receptor was derived from a man older than 75 in good health. The CDR3 loop reads CASSLAGGTPDTQYF. CDR3 nucleotide sequence: TGCGCCAGCAGCTTAGCGGGGGGCACCCCAGATACGCAGTATTTT.